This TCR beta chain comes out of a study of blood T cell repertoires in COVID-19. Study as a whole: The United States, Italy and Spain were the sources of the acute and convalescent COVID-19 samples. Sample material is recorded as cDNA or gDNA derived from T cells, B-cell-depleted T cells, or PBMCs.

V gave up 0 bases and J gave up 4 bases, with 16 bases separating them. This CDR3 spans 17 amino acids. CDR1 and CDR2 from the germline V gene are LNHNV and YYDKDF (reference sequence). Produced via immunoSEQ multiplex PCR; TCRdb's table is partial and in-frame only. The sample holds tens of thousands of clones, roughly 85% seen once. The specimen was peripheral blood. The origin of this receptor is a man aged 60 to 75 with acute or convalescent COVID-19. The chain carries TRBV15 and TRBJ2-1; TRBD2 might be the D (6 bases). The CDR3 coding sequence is TGTGCCACCAGCAGAGATAGGGCGGGAACAAAGTACAATGAGCAGTTCTTC. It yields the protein CATSRDRAGTKYNEQFF.